This section outlines one T cell receptor (beta chain) sequence together with its context. Its antigen is unidentified. The sample belongs to a study of cytomegalovirus exposure and HLA in healthy donors. Points from the study as a whole: Among TCR beta chains, those listed as cytomegalovirus-associated numbered over 150. An analysis done earlier found most TCR beta V segments productive about 90% or about 30% of the time.

In the PCR, 60 Vbeta and 13 Jbeta primers were used. In the authors' workflow: Around 80 million unique TCR beta chains, some 9.9 million of them shared, were counted by a later analysis. Assay: immunoSEQ multiplex PCR; the TCRdb copy retains only in-frame clones and omits some. V, J and clone size derive from that table, while D and trimming were established from the DNA sequence. The sample yields under 200,000 clones, approximately 70% seen once. This CDR3 has 12 amino acids. Per germline, CDR1 MNHEY and CDR2 SMNVEV (reference sequence). V dropped 8 bases and J dropped 4 bases, with 10 bases sitting between them.

This clonotype was sampled from a woman in her 30s in good health and CMV-seronegative. The chain carries TRBV27 and TRBJ2-3; weak D call: TRBD1 (6 bases). Specimen: PBMCs. As DNA, the CDR3 is TGTGCCAGCGCAGCAGGGGCAGATACGCAGTATTTT. Its translation: CASAAGADTQYF.